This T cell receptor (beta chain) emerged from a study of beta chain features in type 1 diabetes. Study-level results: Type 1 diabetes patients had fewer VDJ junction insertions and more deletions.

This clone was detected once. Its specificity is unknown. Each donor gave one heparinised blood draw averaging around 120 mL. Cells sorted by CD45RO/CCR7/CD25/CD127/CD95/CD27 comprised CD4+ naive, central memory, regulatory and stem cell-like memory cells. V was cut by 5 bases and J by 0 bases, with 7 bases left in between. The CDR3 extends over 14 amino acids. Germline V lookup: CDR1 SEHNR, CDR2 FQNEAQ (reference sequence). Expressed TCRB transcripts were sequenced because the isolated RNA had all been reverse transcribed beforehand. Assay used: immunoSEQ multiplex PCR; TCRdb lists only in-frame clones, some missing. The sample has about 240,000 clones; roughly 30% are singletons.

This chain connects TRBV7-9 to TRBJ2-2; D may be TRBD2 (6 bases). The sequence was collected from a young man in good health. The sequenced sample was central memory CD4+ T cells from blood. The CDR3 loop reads CASSRETNTGELFF. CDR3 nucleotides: TGTGCCAGCAGCCGGGAGACGAACACCGGGGAGCTGTTTTTT.